This T cell receptor (beta chain) was retrieved from a study of siplizumab effects on memory and regulatory T cells. This clone has a handful of counts. No antigen is known for it. TCRdb's copy holds only in-frame clones and misses some; the assay was immunoSEQ multiplex PCR. The table lists about 50,000 clones, 93% of them singletons. Study observations and caveats: Siplizumab significantly decreased alloreactive sequences from unstimulated CD4+ memory cells. Most alloreactive clones went unmapped to unstimulated subsets; only a minor fraction mapped. Naive T cells, seemingly more diverse than memory cells, seemed major alloresponse contributors. It was never confirmed that proliferating Tregs from siplizumab cultures were suppressive.

The receptor was isolated from a human donor in good health. The sample taken for sequencing was CD8+ T cells sorted from blood.

In nucleotides, the CDR3 is TGTGCCAGCAGTTTAGATGTTTCGCCGGGCTACGAGCAGTACTTC. This codes for CASSLDVSPGYEQYF. The chain combines TRBV27 with TRBJ2-7; D not certain. Trimming removed 2 bases at V and 3 bases at J, with 14 bases between. The CDR3 covers 15 residues. Per germline, CDR1 MNHEY and CDR2 SMNVEV (reference sequence).